This T cell receptor (beta chain) is from a study of T cells in Graves' hyperthyroidism and ophthalmopathy (dated by TCRdb to the late 2010s). Broadly, across the study: Peripheral blood was collected at initial diagnosis, before any treatment. Once sampling was done, hyperthyroidism patients were given methimazole at a starting dose of 30 mg daily, whereas ophthalmopathy patients were given high-dose intravenous methylprednisolone. In addition, the study compared T-cell repertoires in thyroid tissue and in blood from roughly six Graves' hyperthyroidism patients. The paper describes TCR Vbeta CDR3 sequencing of fewer than 150 peripheral blood samples, made up of about 41 ophthalmopathy patients, 70 to 75 hyperthyroidism patients and roughly 17 progressor patients. The roughly 91 discovery patients were randomly divided into training and test sets at a 7:3 ratio. To identify distinguishing TCR V-J signatures, a discovery cohort of about 95 patients was used, comprising 40 to 45 with Graves' ophthalmopathy and 57 with stable Graves' hyperthyroidism. Prospective prediction of ophthalmopathy was tested in an independent validation cohort consisting of 18 to 20 hyperthyroidism patients and around 16 patients who later progressed to ophthalmopathy.

Moderately to severely active disease, a Clinical Activity Score of at least 3, a NOSPECS grade of at least 4, and a duration under 3 months were present in ophthalmopathy patients. Patients with uncontrolled infections, other autoimmune diseases, pregnancy or lactation were excluded. Diagnoses were established on the basis of clinical symptoms, serum thyroxine and TRAb, thyroid ultrasound, and orbital computed tomography. PBMCs were isolated from 7.5 to 10 ml of fresh peripheral blood by Ficoll-Paque density gradient centrifugation. Total RNA was extracted with Trizol reagent, and quality was checked on an Agilent 2100 Bioanalyzer. The CDR3 measures 13 amino acids from cysteine to phenylalanine. The only DNA kept is the CDR3, 39 bases in frame from the first base. Looking up the germline V gene (reference sequence) yields CDR1 MNHEY and CDR2 SMNVEV. V and J are truncated by 6 bases and 7 bases respectively, leaving an intervening sequence of 15 bases.

This clonotype was seen repeatedly, ten times or more. The clone's antigen remains unknown. Base qualities are not at hand, and no much larger clone is one base apart. Beyond this particular receptor, the publication reports: During validation, the model predicted progression to ophthalmopathy a median of about 6.3 months ahead of onset, with almost 71% sensitivity and about 72% specificity. Blood samples also contained most of the expanded thyroid clonotypes (frequency above 0.001), which suggests that blood repertoires may reflect thyroid immune responses. No statistical method was used to fix the sample size in advance, and group allocation was not hidden from the investigators. A 13 V-J signature model separated ophthalmopathy from stable hyperthyroidism, with approximately 86% sensitivity and approximately 81% specificity in cross-validation and 80%/75% in testing.

The TCR beta CDR3 regions were amplified from the RNA transcripts. The TCR CDR3 was subjected to a first round of RT-PCR using the HTBI primer set and the Qiagen OneStep RT-PCR kit. Libraries were constructed in a second round of multiplex PCR, after which size selection and purification were performed. Libraries were sequenced paired-end with 100 bp reads on an Illumina HiSeq2000. Per the original workflow: SOAPnuke was used to process the raw data, removing reads that contained adapters or uncalled bases, had a mean Phred below 15, or lacked an exact match to the constant primer or identifier. COPE v1.2.5 was used to merge high-quality paired reads, and clonotypes were defined as unique nucleotide sequences. MiTCR v1.1 was used to align clonotypes to the IMGT TRBV, TRBD and TRBJ reference segments. The analysis was restricted to V-J combinations with a frequency above 0.0001, which together covered 98% to 99.2% of the repertoires. A TCS score was defined as the ratio between F50 (clonal expansion) and ExV (chaos), using BLOSUM62-based TCRdist between CDR3 peptides within each V-J. Welch's t-statistics and random forest reduced fewer than 550 V-J features to 10 to 15, which were used in a naive Bayes classifier (R e1071). In-frame beta chains were kept once TCRdb had trimmed the public reads at Q25 with fastp and called clones with MiXCR. All rows with the same CDR3 protein become a single entry with the most common DNA and genes. TCRdb, not the original authors, processed these V and J calls. The sample table shows fewer than 750,000 distinct CDR3 sequences, and approximately 14% are seen once. In total, the top ten clones hold about 12% of the sample.

Sequencing used blood. This TCR was recovered from a woman aged 50 to 65 with Graves' ophthalmopathy. The chain is encoded by TRBV27 joined to TRBJ1-2, and possibly TRBD1, on 6 matching bases. The DNA sequence is as follows: TGTGCCAGCAGCCCATTCGACAGGTTTGGCTACACCTTC. This yields the protein CASSPFDRFGYTF.